Shown below are 9 T cell receptor beta chains from a single sample sequenced in a study of cytomegalovirus exposure and HLA in healthy donors. PCR used 60 Vbeta primers and 13 Jbeta primers. Method: immunoSEQ multiplex PCR; TCRdb's copy keeps in-frame clones and lacks some. This table holds over 150,000 clones, approximately 82% found once. The sample was PBMCs. These receptors were obtained from a young woman in good health and CMV-seronegative.

The rearrangement uses TRBV28 and TRBJ2-1; TRBD1 matches at 8 bases. This CDR3 spans 15 amino acids. CDR1 is MDHEN and CDR2 is SYDVKM in the germline V gene. V gave up 7 bases and J gave up 8 bases; unmatched junction bases: 13. The CDR3: CASTPGQGHRDEQFF. CDR3 nucleotide sequence: TGTGCCAGCACCCCAGGACAGGGCCACAGGGATGAGCAGTTCTTC.

The chain uses TRBV29-1 and TRBJ2-1, with 12 bases identical to TRBD2. After removal of 4 bases from V and 9 bases from J, the junction contained 1 base not matched to a gene. The V gene's germline CDR1 is SQVTM and CDR2 ANQGSEA. The CDR3 is 12 amino acids. CDR3 in amino acids: CSVGTSGIEQFF. Written as DNA, the CDR3 is TGCAGCGTTGGGACTAGCGGGATTGAGCAGTTCTTC.

The V gene is TRBV28, the J gene TRBJ2-5; D is possibly TRBD2 (6 bases). The CDR3 runs to 15 residues. Germline loops: CDR1 MDHEN, CDR2 SYDVKM. Trimming took 8 bases from V and 1 from J, leaving 17 bases between them. This CDR3 is CASGRDSRPQETQYF. CDR3 sequence (DNA): TGTGCCAGCGGGCGGGACTCCCGCCCCCAAGAGACCCAGTACTTC.

Only a few counts were recorded for this clone. This chain joins TRBV27 and TRBJ1-6, with D perhaps matching TRBD1 (5 bases). The CDR3 consists of 18 residues. The V gene's germline CDR1 is MNHEY and CDR2 SMNVEV (reference sequence). V lost 3 bases and J 1 base, leaving 16 bases between the germline ends. This CDR3 is CASSFGHGGGSYNSPLHF. CDR3 sequence (DNA): TGTGCCAGCAGTTTCGGGCATGGGGGAGGGTCCTATAATTCACCCCTCCACTTT.

The chain carries TRBV28 and TRBJ2-7; weak D call: TRBD2 (6 bases). Germline V lookup: CDR1 MDHEN, CDR2 SYDVKM. Trimming stripped 8 bases from V and 1 base from J, with 27 bases between. This CDR3 has 18 amino acids. This CDR3 is CASPIGGRGSLDSYEQYF. In DNA, the CDR3 is TGTGCCAGCCCTATCGGGGGTCGGGGGTCCCTTGATTCCTACGAGCAGTACTTC.

The chain has TRBV18 and TRBJ1-6; no clear D. Germline values: CDR1 KGHSH, CDR2 LQKENI. V lost 2 bases to trimming and J lost 7 bases, with 12 bases between them. This CDR3 spans 15 amino acids. CDR3 coding DNA: TGTGCCAGCTCACCAGAGGTCGGTCCCAATTCACCCCTCCACTTT. Protein sequence: CASSPEVGPNSPLHF.

Concerning this clone: One junction end does not reproduce the germline sequence, and a read error may be involved. This CDR3 is CASNLTGDTYNEQFF. CDR3 coding DNA: TGCGCCAGCAACTTGACGGGAGACACCTACAATGAGCAGTTCTTC. The rearrangement joins TRBV5-1 to TRBJ2-1; perhaps TRBD2 as D (6 bases). The CDR3 contains 15 residues. Germline CDR1 and CDR2: SGHRS and YFSETQ.

This chain links TRBV5-6 with TRBJ2-3, with a tentative D call TRBD1 (5 bases). V was cut by 0 bases and J by 2 bases, with 7 bases left in between. The length of the CDR3 is 14 residues. The germline gives CDR1 SGHDT, CDR2 YYEEEE. As DNA, the CDR3 is TGTGCCAGCAGCTTGGCAGGGAACACAGATACGCAGTATTTT. Protein: CASSLAGNTDTQYF.

The chain recombines TRBV5-4 with TRBJ2-1; 13 nucleotides match TRBD2. The germline gives CDR1 SGHNT, CDR2 YYREEE (reference sequence). The CDR3 extends over 16 amino acids. Germline trimming cut 4 bases from V and 6 bases from J; bases unmatched to any gene: 7. Here the CDR3 reads CASSGGLAGVGNEQFF. DNA of the CDR3: TGTGCCAGCAGCGGAGGACTAGCGGGAGTCGGCAATGAGCAGTTCTTC.